In its sample, the clone carrying this T cell receptor beta chain was seen once. Its cognate antigen is unknown. The CDR3 extends over 16 amino acids. Germline V gene sequence: CDR1 SGHTA, CDR2 FQGNSA. Deletions cut 2 bases from V and 0 bases from J, with 8 bases between. RNA transcripts gave rise to amplified TCR beta CDR3 regions. Researchers ran a first-round RT-PCR on the TCR CDR3 using the HTBI primer set. MiXCR, applied by TCRdb to the multiplex PCR reads, yields one record per CDR3 protein. The table includes more than 500,000 distinct CDR3 sequences, roughly 50% detected once. These data are taken from a study of T cells in Graves' hyperthyroidism and ophthalmopathy. Findings and limits, study-wide: Most thyroid clonotypes that were expanded above 0.001 also turned up in blood.

The chain joins TRBV7-2 to TRBJ2-6; no clear D gene. Source material: peripheral blood or thyroid tissue (not recorded which). This TCR was recovered from an adult woman with Graves' disease, either hyperthyroidism or ophthalmopathy (not recorded which). The CDR3: CASSLTRLSGANVLTF. CDR3 DNA: TGTGCCAGCAGCTTAACCCGTCTCTCTGGGGCCAACGTCCTGACTTTC.